The 21 T cell receptor beta chains listed next were all sequenced from one sample in a study of shared clonotypes between healthy human individuals. Assay: immunoSEQ multiplex PCR; the TCRdb copy retains only in-frame clones and omits some. The data hold over 2 million clones, with 80% to 95% observed a single time. The sample comprised naive CD4+ T cells from PBMCs. Documented subset: CD45RA+ positively selected. Receptors originate from a man aged 18-30 years in good health. Some clones in this sample may be carry-over from other donors' samples.

J is TRBJ2-1 and V is TRBV7-9; TRBD2 aligns across 8 bases. The CDR3 has 14 amino acids. The V and J ends lost 5 bases and 6 bases, in that order; junction bases with no gene match: 6. Looked up from germline, CDR1 is SEHNR and CDR2 is FQNEAQ (reference sequence). This CDR3 reads CASSLKRETNEQFF. In DNA, the CDR3 is TGTGCCAGCAGCCTAAAGCGGGAGACCAATGAGCAGTTCTTC. Full variable domain (outside the CDR3, taken from reference TRBV7-9 and TRBJ2-1): DTGVSQNPRHKITKRGQNVTFRCDPISEHNRLYWYRQTLGQGPEFLTYFQNEAQLEKSRLLSDRFSAERPKGSFSTLEIQRTEQGDSAMYLCASSLKRETNEQFFGPGTRLTVL.

The chain uses TRBV19 and TRBJ1-3; TRBD1 matches 8 bases. The CDR3 totals 14 residues. Germline loops: CDR1 LNHDA, CDR2 SQIVND (reference sequence). With 7 bases clipped from V and 3 bases from J, the junction kept 5 bases outside the gene matches. The CDR3, as DNA: TGTGCCAGTACCTCGACAGGGGTTGGAAACACCATATATTTT. Translating it yields CASTSTGVGNTIYF.

This clone was observed once. This chain uses TRBV5-1 with TRBJ2-1; 10 positions match TRBD2. CDR3 length: 14 amino acids. Germline loops: CDR1 SGHRS, CDR2 YFSETQ. J lost 8 bases, V lost 2 bases, and 4 bases had no gene match. In nucleotides, the CDR3 is TGCGCCAGCAGCTTAACTAGCGGGATGTATGAGCAGTTCTTC. Protein: CASSLTSGMYEQFF.

Worth noting for this clone: Other DNA sequences within the sample encode an identical CDR3. The chain employs TRBV18 and TRBJ1-1; D is unresolved. Trimming removed 2 bases from V and 1 base from J, with 5 bases in between. The CDR3 runs 13 residues. Germline V lookup: CDR1 KGHSH, CDR2 LQKENI. The CDR3 sequence is CASSPAKNTEAFF. The CDR3 DNA follows: TGTGCCAGCTCACCAGCCAAGAACACTGAAGCTTTCTTT.

This clone came up once. The chain uses TRBV11-2 and TRBJ2-7; possibly TRBD2 for D (6 bases). Germline CDR1 is SGHAT and CDR2 is FQNNGV. V was pared by 1 base and J by 2 bases, with 12 bases between. There are 15 residues in the CDR3. CDR3 DNA: TGTGCCAGCAGCTTAGGTCTAGCGCTAGCCTACGAGCAGTACTTC. As protein: CASSLGLALAYEQYF. Combining the CDR3 with reference TRBV11-2 and TRBJ2-7 gives the whole variable domain EAGVAQSPRYKIIEKRQSVAFWCNPISGHATLYWYQQILGQGPKLLIQFQNNGVVDDSQLPKDRFSAERLKGVDSTLKIQPAKLEDSAVYLCASSLGLALAYEQYFGPGTRLTVT.

The chain carries TRBV15 and TRBJ2-2; D is possibly TRBD2 (5 bases). The germline V gene encodes CDR1 LNHNV and CDR2 YYDKDF (reference sequence). V lost 1 base and J 6 bases, leaving 12 bases between the germline ends. The CDR3 has 15 amino acids. The CDR3 DNA is TGTGCCACCAGCAGAGGGGAGAGTACCGCCGGGGAGCTGTTTTTT. This codes for CATSRGESTAGELFF.

With respect to this clone: Other nucleotide sequences from this sample produce the same CDR3. V is TRBV9 and J is TRBJ2-5; tentatively, D is TRBD2 (7 bases). Germline values: CDR1 SGDLS, CDR2 YYNGEE. The ends were cut back, 4 bases at V and 2 bases at J, with 12 bases in the middle. The CDR3 sequence is 14 residues long. The CDR3 loop reads CASSLGGGQETQYF. The CDR3 bases are TGTGCCAGCAGCCTAGGGGGGGGACAAGAGACCCAGTACTTC.

This clone was seen more than once but under ten times. Other DNA sequences of this sample code for an identical CDR3. The genes are TRBV5-1 and TRBJ2-1, with 9 bases matching TRBD2. Germline V gene lookup returns CDR1 SGHRS and CDR2 YFSETQ. The CDR3 consists of 16 residues. J was trimmed by 0 bases and V by 4 bases; bases with no gene match: 5. The CDR3 reads CASSPLAGSSYNEQFF. CDR3 nucleotide sequence: TGCGCCAGCAGCCCCCTAGCGGGAAGCTCCTACAATGAGCAGTTCTTC.

V usage is TRBV19 and J usage is TRBJ2-5; D gene ambiguous. Between the trimmed V and J ends, which lost 3 bases and 4 bases, there was a span of 12 bases. Germline-derived CDR1 and CDR2 are LNHDA and SQIVND (reference sequence). This CDR3 is built from 14 residues. CDR3 in amino acids: CASSMVAFLETQYF. The CDR3 DNA reads TGTGCCAGTAGTATGGTGGCCTTCTTAGAGACCCAGTACTTC.

The chain recombines TRBV11-2 with TRBJ1-1; 7 positions agree with TRBD1. Germline assignment: CDR1 SGHAT and CDR2 FQNNGV. The CDR3 has 15 amino acids. With 5 bases clipped from V and 1 base from J, the junction kept 7 bases outside the gene matches. CDR3 nucleotide sequence: TGTGCCAGCAGCACGTACAGGGGCTCGAACACTGAAGCTTTCTTT. Translating gives CASSTYRGSNTEAFF.

The chain combines TRBV30 with TRBJ1-5, with D perhaps matching TRBD1 (5 bases). CDR3 size: 12 residues. The ends were cut back, 3 bases at V and 8 bases at J, with 11 bases in the middle. In germline, CDR1 is GTSNPN, CDR2 SVGIG (reference sequence). This chain's CDR3 is CAWSDSGEPQHF. Written as DNA, the CDR3 is TGTGCCTGGAGCGACAGTGGGGAGCCCCAGCATTTT.

The rearrangement uses TRBV9 and TRBJ2-7, with a tentative D call TRBD1 (7 bases). The CDR3 contains 15 residues. The germline gives CDR1 SGDLS, CDR2 YYNGEE. Trimming took off 4 bases at V and 7 bases at J, with 21 bases between the two ends. The CDR3 region is CASSSSGAGDREQYF. CDR3 in DNA: TGTGCCAGCAGCTCCTCGGGGGCAGGGGACAGAGAGCAGTACTTC.

The rearrangement links TRBV7-9 to TRBJ1-4; no definite D call. Germline V gene data show CDR1 as SEHNR and CDR2 as FQNEAQ (reference sequence). The CDR3 is 16 residues long. V lost 4 bases and J lost 0, with 12 bases in between. CDR3 nucleotides: TGTGCCAGCAGCTCGTCTGGCAGTGCAACTAATGAAAAACTGTTTTTT. Protein sequence: CASSSSGSATNEKLFF.

The V call is TRBV7-2, the J call TRBJ2-5, with D possibly matching TRBD1 (6 bases). The CDR3 loop spans 16 amino acids. The V end was cut by 5 bases, the J end by 1 base, with 17 bases between. Germline V gene sequence: CDR1 SGHTA, CDR2 FQGNSA. In nucleotides, the CDR3 is TGTGCCAGCAGCCATACGGCCGGCAGGGGCCAAGAGACCCAGTACTTC. Its translation: CASSHTAGRGQETQYF.

Worth noting for this clone: This sample also contains other DNA sequences that code for the same CDR3. V and J are TRBV7-2 and TRBJ2-7; D gene uncertain. Trimming cost V 5 bases and J 3 bases, with 8 bases left between them. The CDR3 is 12 residues long. Germline V lookup: CDR1 SGHTA, CDR2 FQGNSA. CDR3 protein: CASSLYSYEQYF. The CDR3 nucleotides are TGTGCCAGCAGCCTGTACAGCTACGAGCAGTACTTC.

V usage is TRBV5-1 and J usage is TRBJ2-3; 9 bases line up with TRBD2. Germline V gene sequence: CDR1 SGHRS, CDR2 YFSETQ. This CDR3 is 18 amino acids long. Trimming removed 0 bases from V and 5 bases from J; junction bases left unmatched: 13. CDR3 nucleotides: TGCGCCAGCAGCTTGGCTATAGCGGGACTAGCCGCGTTAGATACGCAGTATTTT. This codes for CASSLAIAGLAALDTQYF.

This clone was observed a few times. The chain recombines TRBV30 with TRBJ1-2, with D maybe TRBD1 (6 bases). The V gene's germline CDR1 is GTSNPN and CDR2 SVGIG (reference sequence). The V end was cut by 8 bases, the J end by 3 bases, with 13 bases between. CDR3 size: 12 residues. The CDR3 sequence: CAATGNDYGYTF. In DNA, the CDR3 is TGTGCCGCGACAGGAAATGACTATGGCTACACCTTC.

The V gene is TRBV7-9, the J gene TRBJ2-1, with 8 bases matching TRBD2. The junction had 9 bases not matched to a gene; V was cut back by 4 bases and J by 4 bases. Germline CDR1 SEHNR, CDR2 FQNEAQ (reference sequence). The CDR3 runs 16 residues. CDR3 residues: CASSSHFREGYNEQFF. In nucleotides, the CDR3 is TGTGCCAGCAGCTCCCACTTTCGGGAGGGGTACAATGAGCAGTTCTTC.

This clone appeared a single time. The chain joins TRBV4-3 to TRBJ1-2; TRBD1 matches 7 bases. CDR3 length: 15 residues. J lost 4 bases, V lost 4 bases, and 9 bases had no gene match. Germline V CDR1 and CDR2: LGHNA, YSLEER. The CDR3 region is CASSPYRGSPYGYTF. DNA of the CDR3: TGCGCCAGCAGCCCCTACAGGGGATCCCCCTATGGCTACACCTTC.

The V and J genes are TRBV4-2 and TRBJ1-5; D call uncertain. CDR3 length: 14 residues. Germline assignment: CDR1 LGHNA and CDR2 YNFKEQ. Trimming removed 11 bases from V and 7 bases from J, with 21 bases in between. The DNA for the CDR3 is TGTGCCCCCAAAAACGCCGTTGGGTGCCAGCCCCAGCATTTT. This sequence encodes CAPKNAVGCQPQHF.

This chain's CDR3 is CASSLAENRPSNTIYF. The DNA for the CDR3 is TGTGCCAGCAGCTTAGCAGAAAATCGGCCCTCAAACACCATATATTTT. The chain employs TRBV7-9 and TRBJ1-3; D remains unclear. The germline V gene encodes CDR1 SEHNR and CDR2 FQNEAQ (reference sequence). V lost 0 bases and J 6 bases, leaving 15 bases between the germline ends. CDR3 length: 16 residues.